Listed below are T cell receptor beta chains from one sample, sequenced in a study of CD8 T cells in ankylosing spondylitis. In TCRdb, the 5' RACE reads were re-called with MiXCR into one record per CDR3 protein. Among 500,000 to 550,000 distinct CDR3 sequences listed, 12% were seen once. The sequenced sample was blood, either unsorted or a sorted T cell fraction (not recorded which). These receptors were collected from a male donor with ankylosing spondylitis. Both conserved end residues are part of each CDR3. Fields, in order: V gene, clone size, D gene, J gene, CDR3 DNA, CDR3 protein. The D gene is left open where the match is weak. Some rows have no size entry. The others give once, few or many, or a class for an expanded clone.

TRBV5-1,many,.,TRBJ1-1,TGCGCCAGCAGCTTTGCCGAAGTTGGAGGTAGTGAAGCTTTCTTT,CASSFAEVGGSEAFF
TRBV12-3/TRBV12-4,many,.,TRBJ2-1,TGTGCCAGCAGGTCAGGACGACTAAGACAGTTCTTC,CASRSGRLRQFF
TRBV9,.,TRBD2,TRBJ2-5,TGTGCCAGCAGCGTAGCTGGCGAGTGGGGGGGAGAGACCCAGTACTTC,CASSVAGEWGGETQYF
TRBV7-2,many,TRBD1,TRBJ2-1,TGTGCCAGCAGCATCGGGACAGGGCATGATGAGCAGTTCTTC,CASSIGTGHDEQFF
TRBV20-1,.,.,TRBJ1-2,TGCAGTGCGCGACAGAGAAACTATGGCTACACCTTC,CSARQRNYGYTF
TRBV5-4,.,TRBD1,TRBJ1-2,TGTGCCAGCAGCCCCGACAGGGGGCTAAGCTATGGCTACACCTTC,CASSPDRGLSYGYTF
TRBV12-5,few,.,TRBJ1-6,TGTGCTAGTGGTCCCCCAGGGGACGGGTGGTCACCCCTCCACTTT,CASGPPGDGWSPLHF
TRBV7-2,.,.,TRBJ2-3,TGTGCCAGCAGCTTAGTAGGACACCAGTCCAGCACAGATACGCAGTATTTT,CASSLVGHQSSTDTQYF
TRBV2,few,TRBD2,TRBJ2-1,TGTGCCAGCGATTTGCTAGCGGGGGGTAATGAGCAGTTCTTC,CASDLLAGGNEQFF
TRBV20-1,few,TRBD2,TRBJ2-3,TGCAGTGCCCCCTCCCGCGAGCGGGACACAGATACGCAGTATTTT,CSAPSRERDTDTQYF
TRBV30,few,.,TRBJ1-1,TGTGCCTGGAGCAGGGTAAACACTGAAGCTTTCTTT,CAWSRVNTEAFF
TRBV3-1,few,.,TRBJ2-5,TGTGCCAGCAGCCAAGCAGAAGAGACCCAGTACTTC,CASSQAEETQYF
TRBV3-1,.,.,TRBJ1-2,TGTGCCAGCAGCCATCGACAAAACTATGGCTACACCTTC,CASSHRQNYGYTF
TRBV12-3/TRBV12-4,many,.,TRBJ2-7,TGTGCCAGCAGTTTACACGACAGATCCTACGAGCAGTACTTC,CASSLHDRSYEQYF
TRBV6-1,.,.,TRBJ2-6,TGTGCCAGCGGACGGTTTGGGGCCAACGTCCTGACTTTC,CASGRFGANVLTF
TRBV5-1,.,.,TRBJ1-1,TGCGCCAGCAGCTTGGCAGGGCCTCCGACTGAAGCTTTCTTT,CASSLAGPPTEAFF
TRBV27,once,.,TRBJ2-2,TGTGCCAGCAGCTCCCAGGCGAACACCGGGGAGCTGTTTTTT,CASSSQANTGELFF
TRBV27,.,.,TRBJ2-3,TGTGCCAGCAGGCACAGGGGTACGCGGGAGGCCTCATATACGCAGTATTTT,CASRHRGTREASYTQYF
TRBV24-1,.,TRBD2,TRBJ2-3,TGTGCCACCAGTGATAGAGCGGGAGGAGGCCCAGATACGCAGTATTTT,CATSDRAGGGPDTQYF
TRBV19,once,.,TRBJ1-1,TGTGCCAGTAGTCAAATAAGGAACACTGAAGCTTTCTTT,CASSQIRNTEAFF